This entry features one T cell receptor beta chain sequence. These data originate in a study of immune evolution from preneoplasia to lung adenocarcinoma. The CDR3 is 11 residues long. Germline lookup yields CDR1 DFQATT and CDR2 SNEGSKA (reference sequence). With 6 bases removed from V and 5 bases from J, the gap between germline ends came to 10 bases. Two lung cancer pathologists independently confirmed each histologic diagnosis. TCRdb's table, derived via immunoSEQ multiplex PCR, lists solely in-frame clones and lacks some. The sample lists about 3,700 clones; over 75% were seen once. The J gene is TRBJ2-5, the V gene TRBV20-1, with D uncertain. The TCR comes from a person aged 50-59 years with lung adenocarcinoma. The sequenced sample was FFPE invasive lung adenocarcinoma tissue. In DNA, the CDR3 is TGCAGTGCCAATAAGGTCGAGACCCAGTACTTC. Amino acids: CSANKVETQYF.